This TCR beta chain came from a study of blood T cell repertoires in COVID-19. Patients of the Seattle cohort, enrolled during active infection, were followed longitudinally. In the original processing: Nucleated cell number was recorded as an estimate derived from reference gene primer amplification. This table comes from immunoSEQ multiplex PCR, and its TCRdb copy is limited to in-frame clones, with some not included. The V and J calls and clone size are taken from that table; D and trimming were inferred from the DNA. This sample has about 320,000 clones; about 91% occur once, and the top ten carry 1.5% to 2%. Source material: peripheral blood. This sequence was found in a woman in her 30s with COVID-19, enrolled during active disease.

The DNA for the CDR3 is TGTGCCAGCAGTTATGGGTTGGGGAGGCAGCCCCAGCATTTT. This translates into CASSYGLGRQPQHF. The chain joins TRBV28 to TRBJ1-5, with unresolved D. Germline CDR1 MDHEN, CDR2 SYDVKM. V shed 4 bases and J shed 7 bases, with 14 bases lying between them. This CDR3 region has 14 residues.